This entry is about one T cell receptor (beta chain). The repertoire was sequenced with immunoSEQ multiplex PCR; TCRdb's copy has only in-frame clones and lacks some. Here the sample spans roughly 100,000 clones, just under 95% being singletons. CDR1 and CDR2 from the germline V gene are MDHEN and SYDVKM. The CDR3 sequence is 15 residues long. The ends lost 1 base at V and 5 bases at J; junction bases unmatched: 6. The sample originates from a study of blood T cell repertoires in COVID-19. On the study more broadly: The origin of the acute and convalescent COVID-19 samples was the United States, Italy and Spain.

This clonotype was sampled from a woman between 45 and 60 years old with COVID-19, enrolled during active disease. The gene calls are TRBV28 and TRBJ2-7; TRBD1 agrees at 9 bases. Source material: peripheral blood. In nucleotides, the CDR3 is TGTGCCAGCAGTTTATCGGACAGGGGTATGGACGAGCAGTACTTC. Its translation is CASSLSDRGMDEQYF.